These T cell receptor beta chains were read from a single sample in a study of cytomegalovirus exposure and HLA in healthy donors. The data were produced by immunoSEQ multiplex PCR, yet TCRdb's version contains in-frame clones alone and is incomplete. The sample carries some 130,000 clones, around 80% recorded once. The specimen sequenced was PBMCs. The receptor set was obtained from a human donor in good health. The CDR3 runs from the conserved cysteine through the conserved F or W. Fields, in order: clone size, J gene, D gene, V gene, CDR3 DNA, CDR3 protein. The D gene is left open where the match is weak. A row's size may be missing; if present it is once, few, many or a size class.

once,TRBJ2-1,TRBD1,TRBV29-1,TGCAGCGCCGGGACAGGGGGGTCCAATGAGCAGTTCTTC,CSAGTGGSNEQFF
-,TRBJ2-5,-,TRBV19,TGTGCCAGTTCGGATCAGGCTCGAGAGACCCAGTACTTC,CASSDQARETQYF
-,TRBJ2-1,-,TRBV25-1,TGTGCCAGCAGTGAATTCTATCCCGTCAGGGGAGGGGAGCAGTTCTTC,CASSEFYPVRGGEQFF
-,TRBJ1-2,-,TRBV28,TGTGCCAGCAGCACCTTCACGGGGTTTAACTATGGCTACACCTTC,CASSTFTGFNYGYTF
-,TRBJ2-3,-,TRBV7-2,TGTGCCAGCAGCTTACACAGGGTGGCAGATACGCAGTATTTT,CASSLHRVADTQYF
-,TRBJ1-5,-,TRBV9,TGTGCCAGCAGCGCCGACGGAGCCTTAGAGCCCCAGCATTTT,CASSADGALEPQHF
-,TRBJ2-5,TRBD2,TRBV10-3,TGTGCCATCAGTGAGTCCTGGGAGGGAGAGACCCAGTACTTC,CAISESWEGETQYF
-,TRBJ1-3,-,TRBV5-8,TGTGCCAGCAGCCCCGACAGGACTGGAAACACCATATATTTT,CASSPDRTGNTIYF
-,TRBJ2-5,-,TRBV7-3,TGTGCCAGCAGCTTACGACCGGGGGAAGAGACCCAGTACTTC,CASSLRPGEETQYF
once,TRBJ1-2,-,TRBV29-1,TGCAGCGTCCGTACCGGGGACTATGGCTACACCTTC,CSVRTGDYGYTF
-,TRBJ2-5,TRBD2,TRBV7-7,TGTGCCAGCAGCTCGCTAGCGGGGGGAGGGGTAAAGACCCAGTACTTC,CASSSLAGGGVKTQYF
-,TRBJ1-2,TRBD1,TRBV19,TGTGCCAGTATCGACAGGGGGGACTATGGCTACACCTTC,CASIDRGDYGYTF
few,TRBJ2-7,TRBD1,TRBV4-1,TGCGCCAGCAGCCAAGATGAGGGGGTAGGACAGGGTTGGTACGAGCAGTACTTC,CASSQDEGVGQGWYEQYF
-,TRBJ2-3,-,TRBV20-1,TGCAGTGCTGTTGGGAGCTATACGCAGTATTTT,CSAVGSYTQYF
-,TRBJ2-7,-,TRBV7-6,TGTGCCAGCAGCTTTGGCGGAAGTGCTTACGAGCAGTACTTC,CASSFGGSAYEQYF
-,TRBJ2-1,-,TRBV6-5,TGTGCCAGCAGTTACGTCCCCCGAGGTGAGCAGTTCTTC,CASSYVPRGEQFF
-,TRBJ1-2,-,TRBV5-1,TGCGCCAGCAGCTTGGCCGGCGGGGGCGGTGGCTACACCTTC,CASSLAGGGGGYTF
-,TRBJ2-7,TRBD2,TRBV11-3,TGTGCCAGCAGTACAGGCGAGCGGGGGAGATACGAGCAGTACTTC,CASSTGERGRYEQYF
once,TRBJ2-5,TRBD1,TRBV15,TGTGCCACCAGCTTGGGACAGGAGCAAGAGACCCAGTACTTC,CATSLGQEQETQYF
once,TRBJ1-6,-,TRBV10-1,TGCGCCAGCAGTGAACGGGAGAATTCACCCCTCCACTTT,CASSERENSPLHF
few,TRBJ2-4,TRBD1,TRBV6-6,TGTGCCAGCAGCAAGACAGGGGCGACGGCCAAAAACATTCAGTACTTC,CASSKTGATAKNIQYF
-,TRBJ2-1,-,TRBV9,TGTGCCAGCAGCCCCGGGTCGGTGGAGCAGTTCTTC,CASSPGSVEQFF
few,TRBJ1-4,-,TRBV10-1,TGCGCCAGCACTCGGGGTGAGGATGAAAAACTGTTTTTT,CASTRGEDEKLFF
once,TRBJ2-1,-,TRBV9,TGTGCCAGCAGCTTTAGGACTACCCTACCCAACAATGAGCAGTTCTTC,CASSFRTTLPNNEQFF
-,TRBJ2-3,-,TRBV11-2,TGTGCCAGCAGCTCTTACCCGGGATCACGCACAGATACGCAGTATTTT,CASSSYPGSRTDTQYF
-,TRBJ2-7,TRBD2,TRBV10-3,TGTGCCATCAGTCCGGGACTAGCAACCTACGAGCAGTACTTC,CAISPGLATYEQYF
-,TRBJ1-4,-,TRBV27,TGTGCCAGCAGTAGTTCAGGGGTACGGGAAAAACTGTTTTTT,CASSSSGVREKLFF
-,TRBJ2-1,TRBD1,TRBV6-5,TGTGCCAGCAGTTGCCTGGGGACGACAGGGCGGCATGAGCAGTTCTTC,CASSCLGTTGRHEQFF
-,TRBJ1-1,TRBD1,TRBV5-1,TGCGCCAGCACCCTAGGACAGGGGAACACTGAAGCTTTCTTT,CASTLGQGNTEAFF
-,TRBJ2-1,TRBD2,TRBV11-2,TGTGCCAGCAGCTTGGAGGCGGGGGGAGGAACCAATGAGCAGTTCTTC,CASSLEAGGGTNEQFF
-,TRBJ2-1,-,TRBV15,TGTGCCACCAGCAGAGTATCTGATACAGAGCAGTTCTTC,CATSRVSDTEQFF
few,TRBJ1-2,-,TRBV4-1,TGCGCCAGCAGCCAAGAAGGGGCCCAGGTCGGCTACACCTTC,CASSQEGAQVGYTF
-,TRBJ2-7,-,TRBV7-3,TGTGCCAGCAGCTTAGTGGACAGTGCCTACGAGCAGTACTTC,CASSLVDSAYEQYF
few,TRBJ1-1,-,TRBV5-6,TGTGCCAGCAGCTCCTATCAGGTGAACACTGAAGCTTTCTTT,CASSSYQVNTEAFF
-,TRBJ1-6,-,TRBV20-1,TGCAGTGCCAGTTCACCCCTCCACTTT,CSASSPLHF
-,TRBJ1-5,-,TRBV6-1,TGTGCCAGCAGTAACACAGGCTTCAATCAGCCCCAGCATTTT,CASSNTGFNQPQHF
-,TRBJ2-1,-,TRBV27,TGTGCCAGCAGCCACCAGACAGGATCTTACAATGAGCAGTTCTTC,CASSHQTGSYNEQFF
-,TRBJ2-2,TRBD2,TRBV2,TGTGCCAGCAGTGAATTGGCTAGCGGGGGGGCCGGGGAGCTGTTTTTT,CASSELASGGAGELFF
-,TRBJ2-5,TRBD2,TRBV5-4,TGTGCCAGCAGCCCCGGGGATATACTAGCGGGCCAAGAGACCCAGTACTTC,CASSPGDILAGQETQYF
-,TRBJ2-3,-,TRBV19,TGTGCCAGTACAGAGGGACTTAAGTGGAATACGCAGTATTTT,CASTEGLKWNTQYF
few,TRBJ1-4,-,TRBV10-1,TGCGCCAGCAGTGAGTTCCCCCAGGTCGGTGGTGAAAAACTGTTTTTT,CASSEFPQVGGEKLFF
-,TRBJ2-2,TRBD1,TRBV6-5,TGTGCCAGCAGTTACGCGGGACAGGGGGCCGGGGAGCTGTTTTTT,CASSYAGQGAGELFF
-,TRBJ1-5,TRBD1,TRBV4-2,TGTGCCAGCAGCCAGCAAACAGGGGGCAATCAGCCCCAGCATTTT,CASSQQTGGNQPQHF
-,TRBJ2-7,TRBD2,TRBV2,TGTGCCAGCACTGGGACTAGTGGGGCCATCGAGCAGTACTTC,CASTGTSGAIEQYF
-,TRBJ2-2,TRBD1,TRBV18,TGTGCCAGCTCACCACCCGGGACAGGGCGCACCGGGGAGCTGTTTTTT,CASSPPGTGRTGELFF
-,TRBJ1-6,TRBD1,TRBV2,TGTGCCAGCAGTATTGAGGACAGGGGAAATTCACCCCTCCACTTT,CASSIEDRGNSPLHF
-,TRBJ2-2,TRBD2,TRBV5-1,TGCGCCAGCAGCAGCAACGGCGGGGGGAACACCGGGGAGCTGTTTTTT,CASSSNGGGNTGELFF
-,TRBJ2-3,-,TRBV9,TGTGCCAGCAGCGTAAATATGGACTCACCCTCCGCAGATACGCAGTATTTT,CASSVNMDSPSADTQYF
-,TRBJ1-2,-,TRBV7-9,TGTGCCAGCAGTCAGCTGAGGTACGGCTACACCTTC,CASSQLRYGYTF
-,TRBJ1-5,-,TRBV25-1,TGTGCCAGCAGTGCTGGGCTCAATCAGCCCCAGCATTTT,CASSAGLNQPQHF